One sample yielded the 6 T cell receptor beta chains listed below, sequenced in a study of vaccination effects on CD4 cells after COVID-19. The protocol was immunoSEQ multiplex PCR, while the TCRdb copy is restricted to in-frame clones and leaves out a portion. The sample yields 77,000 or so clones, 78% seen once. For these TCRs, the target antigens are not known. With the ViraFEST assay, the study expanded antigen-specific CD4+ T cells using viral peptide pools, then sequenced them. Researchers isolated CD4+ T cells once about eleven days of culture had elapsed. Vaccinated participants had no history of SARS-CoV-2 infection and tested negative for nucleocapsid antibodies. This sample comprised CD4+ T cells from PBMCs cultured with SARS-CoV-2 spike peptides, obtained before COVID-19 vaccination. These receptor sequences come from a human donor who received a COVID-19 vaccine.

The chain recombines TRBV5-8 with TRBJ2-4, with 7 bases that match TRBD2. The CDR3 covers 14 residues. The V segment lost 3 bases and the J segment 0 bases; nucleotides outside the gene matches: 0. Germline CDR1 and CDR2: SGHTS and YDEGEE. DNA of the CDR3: TGTGCCAGCAGCTGGGGGGGAGCCAAAAACATTCAGTACTTC. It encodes CASSWGGAKNIQYF.

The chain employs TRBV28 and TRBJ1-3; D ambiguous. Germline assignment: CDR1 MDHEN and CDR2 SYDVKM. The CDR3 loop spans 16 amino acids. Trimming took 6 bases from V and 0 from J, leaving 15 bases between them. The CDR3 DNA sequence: TGTGCCAGCAGACCCGCAGCCGGGGTCTCTGGAAACACCATATATTTT. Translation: CASRPAAGVSGNTIYF.

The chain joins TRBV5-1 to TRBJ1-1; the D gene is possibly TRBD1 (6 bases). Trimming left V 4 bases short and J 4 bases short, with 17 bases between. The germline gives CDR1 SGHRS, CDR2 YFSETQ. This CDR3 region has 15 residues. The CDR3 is CASSPPDSVATEAFF. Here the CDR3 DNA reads TGCGCCAGCAGCCCCCCGGACAGCGTCGCCACTGAAGCTTTCTTT.

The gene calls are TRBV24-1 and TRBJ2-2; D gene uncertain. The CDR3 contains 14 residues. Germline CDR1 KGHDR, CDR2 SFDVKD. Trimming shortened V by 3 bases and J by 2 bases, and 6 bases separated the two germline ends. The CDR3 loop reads CATSDATNTGELFF. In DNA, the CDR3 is TGTGCCACCAGTGATGCGACAAACACCGGGGAGCTGTTTTTT.

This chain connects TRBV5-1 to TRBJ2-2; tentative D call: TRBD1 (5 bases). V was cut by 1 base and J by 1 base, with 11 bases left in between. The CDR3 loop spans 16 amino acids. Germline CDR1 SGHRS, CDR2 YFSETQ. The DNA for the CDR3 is TGCGCCAGCAGCTTGTCATCCGGACAGAACACCGGGGAGCTGTTTTTT. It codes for CASSLSSGQNTGELFF.

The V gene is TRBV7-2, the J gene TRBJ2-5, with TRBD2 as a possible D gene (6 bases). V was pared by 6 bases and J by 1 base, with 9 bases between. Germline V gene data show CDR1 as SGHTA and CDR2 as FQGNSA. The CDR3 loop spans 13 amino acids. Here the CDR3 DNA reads TGTGCCAGCAGAGCGGGCCCCCAAGAGACCCAGTACTTC. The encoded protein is CASRAGPQETQYF.